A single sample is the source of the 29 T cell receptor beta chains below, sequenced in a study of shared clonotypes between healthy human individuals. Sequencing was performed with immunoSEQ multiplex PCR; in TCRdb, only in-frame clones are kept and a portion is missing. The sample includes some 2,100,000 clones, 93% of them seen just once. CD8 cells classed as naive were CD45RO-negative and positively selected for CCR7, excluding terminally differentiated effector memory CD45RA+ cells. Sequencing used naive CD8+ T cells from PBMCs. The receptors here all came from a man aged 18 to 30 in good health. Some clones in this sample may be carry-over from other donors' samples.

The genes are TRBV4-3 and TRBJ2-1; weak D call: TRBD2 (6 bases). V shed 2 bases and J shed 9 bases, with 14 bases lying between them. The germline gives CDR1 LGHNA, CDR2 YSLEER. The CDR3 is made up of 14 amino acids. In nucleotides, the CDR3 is TGCGCCAGCAGCCAATCCCGGGGGAACCTTGAGCAGTTCTTC. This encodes CASSQSRGNLEQFF.

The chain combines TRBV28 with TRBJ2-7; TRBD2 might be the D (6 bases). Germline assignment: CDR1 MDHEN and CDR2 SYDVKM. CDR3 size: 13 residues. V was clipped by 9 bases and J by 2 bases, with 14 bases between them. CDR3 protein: CASSGTPTYEQYF. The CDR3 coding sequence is TGTGCCAGTTCCGGGACTCCTACCTACGAGCAGTACTTC.

Here the CDR3 DNA reads TGTGCCAGCAGCTTATCTAGCACCGGGGAGCTGTTTTTT. This sequence encodes CASSLSSTGELFF. This chain links TRBV11-2 with TRBJ2-2; D gene uncertain. The CDR3 has 13 amino acids. V lost 2 bases to trimming and J lost 4 bases, with 5 bases between them. In germline, CDR1 is SGHAT, CDR2 FQNNGV.

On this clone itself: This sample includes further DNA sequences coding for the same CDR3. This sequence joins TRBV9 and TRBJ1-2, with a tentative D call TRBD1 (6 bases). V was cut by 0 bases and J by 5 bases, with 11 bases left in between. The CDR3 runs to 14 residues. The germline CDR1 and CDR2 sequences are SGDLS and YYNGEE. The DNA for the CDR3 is TGTGCCAGCAGCGTAGGGGGGACATCATATGGCTACACCTTC. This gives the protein CASSVGGTSYGYTF.

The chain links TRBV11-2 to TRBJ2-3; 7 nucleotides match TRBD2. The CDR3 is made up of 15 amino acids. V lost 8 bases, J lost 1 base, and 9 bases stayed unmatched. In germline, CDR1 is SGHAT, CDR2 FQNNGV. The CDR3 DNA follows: TGTGCCAGCGAATCCGTCCTAGCGGGCACAGATACGCAGTATTTT. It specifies CASESVLAGTDTQYF.

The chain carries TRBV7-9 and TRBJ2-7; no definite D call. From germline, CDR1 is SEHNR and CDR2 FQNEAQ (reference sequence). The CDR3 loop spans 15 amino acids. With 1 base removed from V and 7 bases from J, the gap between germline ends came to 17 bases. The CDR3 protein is CASSLELVGPEEQYF. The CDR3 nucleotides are TGTGCCAGCAGCTTAGAGCTAGTGGGCCCGGAGGAGCAGTACTTC.

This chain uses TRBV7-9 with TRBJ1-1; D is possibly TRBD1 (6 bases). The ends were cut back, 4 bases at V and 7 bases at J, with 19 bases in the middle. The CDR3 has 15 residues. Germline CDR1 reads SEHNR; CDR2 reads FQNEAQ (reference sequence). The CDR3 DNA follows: TGTGCCAGCAGCTCCCCTAACTTGGACAGTCTTGAAGCTTTCTTT. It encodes CASSSPNLDSLEAFF.

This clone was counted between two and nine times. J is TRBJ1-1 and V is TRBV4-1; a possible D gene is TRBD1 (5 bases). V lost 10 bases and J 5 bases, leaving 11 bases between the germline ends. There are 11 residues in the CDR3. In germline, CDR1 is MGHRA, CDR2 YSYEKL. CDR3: CATRAGTEAFF. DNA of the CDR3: TGCGCCACCAGGGCGGGGACTGAAGCTTTCTTT.

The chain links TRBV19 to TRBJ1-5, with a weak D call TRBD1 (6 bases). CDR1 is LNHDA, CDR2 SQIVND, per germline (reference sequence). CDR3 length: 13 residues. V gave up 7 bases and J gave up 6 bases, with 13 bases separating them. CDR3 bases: TGTGCCAGTACCCAACAGGGCGTTCAGCCCCAGCATTTT. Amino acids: CASTQQGVQPQHF. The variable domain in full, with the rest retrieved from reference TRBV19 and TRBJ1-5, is DGGITQSPKYLFRKEGQNVTLSCEQNLNHDAMYWYRQDPGQGLRLIYYSQIVNDFQKGDIAEGYSVSREKKESFPLTVTSAQKNPTAFYLCASTQQGVQPQHFGDGTRLSIL.

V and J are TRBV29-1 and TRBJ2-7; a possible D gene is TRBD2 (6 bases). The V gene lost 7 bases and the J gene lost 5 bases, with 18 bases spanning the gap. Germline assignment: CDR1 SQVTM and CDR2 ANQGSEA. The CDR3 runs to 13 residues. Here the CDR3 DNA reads TGCAGCGCTTGGTGGAGGGATTCGGACGAGCAGTACTTC. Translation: CSAWWRDSDEQYF.

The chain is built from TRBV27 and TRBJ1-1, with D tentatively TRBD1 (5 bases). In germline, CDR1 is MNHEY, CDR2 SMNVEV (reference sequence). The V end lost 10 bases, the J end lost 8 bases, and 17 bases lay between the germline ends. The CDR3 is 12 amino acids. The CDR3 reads CATQSGFGEAFF. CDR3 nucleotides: TGTGCCACCCAATCAGGGTTTGGGGAAGCTTTCTTT.

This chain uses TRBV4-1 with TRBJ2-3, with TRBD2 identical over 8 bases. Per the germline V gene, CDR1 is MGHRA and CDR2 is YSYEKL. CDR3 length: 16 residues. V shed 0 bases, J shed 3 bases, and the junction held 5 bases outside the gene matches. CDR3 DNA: TGCGCCAGCAGCCAAGATAGTAGCGGGGAAACAGATACGCAGTATTTT. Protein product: CASSQDSSGETDTQYF.

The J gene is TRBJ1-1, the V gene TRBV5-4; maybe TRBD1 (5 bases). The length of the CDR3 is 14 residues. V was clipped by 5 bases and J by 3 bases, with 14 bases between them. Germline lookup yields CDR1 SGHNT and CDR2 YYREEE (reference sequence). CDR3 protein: CASRVGAPHTEAFF. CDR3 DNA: TGTGCCAGCAGGGTAGGGGCACCACACACTGAAGCTTTCTTT. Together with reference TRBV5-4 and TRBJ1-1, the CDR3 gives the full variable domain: ETGVTQSPTHLIKTRGQQVTLRCSSQSGHNTVSWYQQALGQGPQFIFQYYREEENGRGNFPPRFSGLQFPNYSSELNVNALELDDSALYLCASRVGAPHTEAFFGQGTRLTVV.

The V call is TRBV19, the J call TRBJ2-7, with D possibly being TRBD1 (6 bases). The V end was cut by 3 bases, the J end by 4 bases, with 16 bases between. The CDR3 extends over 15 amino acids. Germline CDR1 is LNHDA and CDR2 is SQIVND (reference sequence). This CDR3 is CASSIRAGARYEQYF. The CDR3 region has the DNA TGTGCCAGTAGTATTAGGGCAGGGGCGAGATACGAGCAGTACTTC.

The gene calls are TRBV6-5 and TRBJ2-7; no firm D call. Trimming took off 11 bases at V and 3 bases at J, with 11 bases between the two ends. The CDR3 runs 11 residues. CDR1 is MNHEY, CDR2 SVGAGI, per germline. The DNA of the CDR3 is TGTGCCTCGCCACCTCGCTACGAGCAGTACTTC. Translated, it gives CASPPRYEQYF.

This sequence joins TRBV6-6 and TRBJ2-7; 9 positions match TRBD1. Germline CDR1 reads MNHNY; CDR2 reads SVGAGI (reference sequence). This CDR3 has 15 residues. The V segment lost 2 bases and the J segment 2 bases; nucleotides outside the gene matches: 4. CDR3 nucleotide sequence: TGTGCCAGCAGTTACCCCGGGACAGGGCCCTACGAGCAGTACTTC. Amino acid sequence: CASSYPGTGPYEQYF.

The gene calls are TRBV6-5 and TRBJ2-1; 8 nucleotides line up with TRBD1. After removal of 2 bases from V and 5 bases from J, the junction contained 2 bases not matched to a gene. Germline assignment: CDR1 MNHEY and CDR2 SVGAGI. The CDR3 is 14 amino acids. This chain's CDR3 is CASSYMGQDNEQFF. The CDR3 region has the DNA TGTGCCAGCAGTTACATGGGACAGGACAATGAGCAGTTCTTC.

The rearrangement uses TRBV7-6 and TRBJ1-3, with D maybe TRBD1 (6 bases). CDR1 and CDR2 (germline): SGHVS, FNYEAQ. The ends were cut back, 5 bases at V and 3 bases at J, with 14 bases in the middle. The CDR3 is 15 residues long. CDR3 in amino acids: CASSLGRGGGNTIYF. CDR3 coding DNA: TGTGCCAGCAGCCTAGGGAGGGGGGGTGGAAACACCATATATTTT.

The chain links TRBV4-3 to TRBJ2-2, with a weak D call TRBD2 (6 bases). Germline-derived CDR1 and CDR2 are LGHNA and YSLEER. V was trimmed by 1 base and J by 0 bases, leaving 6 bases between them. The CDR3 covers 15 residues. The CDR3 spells CASSQVAANTGELFF. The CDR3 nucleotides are TGCGCCAGCAGCCAAGTAGCGGCGAACACCGGGGAGCTGTTTTTT.

The CDR3 sequence is CASSPRGTGSYEQYF. The CDR3 coding sequence is TGTGCCAGCAGCCCCCGTGGGACAGGCTCCTACGAGCAGTACTTC. The chain carries TRBV7-9 and TRBJ2-7; 8 nucleotides align to TRBD1. Germline CDR1 SEHNR, CDR2 FQNEAQ (reference sequence). The CDR3 is 15 residues long. Germline trimming cut 5 bases from V and 0 bases from J; bases unmatched to any gene: 6. Looking up the rest from reference TRBV7-9 and TRBJ2-7 gives the full variable domain: DTGVSQNPRHKITKRGQNVTFRCDPISEHNRLYWYRQTLGQGPEFLTYFQNEAQLEKSRLLSDRFSAERPKGSFSTLEIQRTEQGDSAMYLCASSPRGTGSYEQYFGPGTRLTVT.

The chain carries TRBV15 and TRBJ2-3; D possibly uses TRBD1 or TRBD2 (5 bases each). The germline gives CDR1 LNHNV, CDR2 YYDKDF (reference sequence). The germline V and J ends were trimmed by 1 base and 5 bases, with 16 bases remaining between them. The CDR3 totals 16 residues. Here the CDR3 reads CATSRGGPVRGDTQYF. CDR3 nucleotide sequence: TGTGCCACCAGCAGAGGGGGCCCGGTCCGGGGAGATACGCAGTATTTT.

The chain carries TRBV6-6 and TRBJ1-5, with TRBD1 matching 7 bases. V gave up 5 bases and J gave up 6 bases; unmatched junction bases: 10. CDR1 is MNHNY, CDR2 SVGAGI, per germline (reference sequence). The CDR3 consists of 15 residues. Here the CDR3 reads CASSREGGRGQPQHF. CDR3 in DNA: TGTGCCAGCAGTCGAGAAGGGGGCAGAGGTCAGCCCCAGCATTTT.

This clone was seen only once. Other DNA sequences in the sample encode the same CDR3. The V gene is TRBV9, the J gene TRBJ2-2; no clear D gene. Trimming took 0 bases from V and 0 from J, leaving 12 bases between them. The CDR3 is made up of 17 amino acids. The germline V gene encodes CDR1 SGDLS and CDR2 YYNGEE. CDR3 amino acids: CASSVARDGTNTGELFF. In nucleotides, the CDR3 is TGTGCCAGCAGCGTAGCTCGAGACGGAACGAACACCGGGGAGCTGTTTTTT.

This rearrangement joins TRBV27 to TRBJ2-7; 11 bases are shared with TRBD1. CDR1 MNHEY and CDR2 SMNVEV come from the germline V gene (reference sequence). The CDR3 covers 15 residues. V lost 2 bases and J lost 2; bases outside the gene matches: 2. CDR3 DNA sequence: TGTGCCAGCAGTTTAGGGACAGGGGGACCCTACGAGCAGTACTTC. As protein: CASSLGTGGPYEQYF.

Here the CDR3 DNA reads TGTGCCAGCAGCGGTTGGACGGATAATACGGGCTATGGCTACACCTTC. It translates to CASSGWTDNTGYGYTF. This rearrangement joins TRBV9 to TRBJ1-2; D is ambiguous. The CDR3 runs 16 residues. CDR1 SGDLS and CDR2 YYNGEE come from the germline V gene. Trimming took off 3 bases at V and 4 bases at J, with 19 bases between the two ends. The entire variable domain, with the rest obtained from reference TRBV9 and TRBJ1-2, is as follows: DSGVTQTPKHLITATGQRVTLRCSPRSGDLSVYWYQQSLDQGLQFLIQYYNGEERAKGNILERFSAQQFPDLHSELNLSSLELGDSALYFCASSGWTDNTGYGYTFGSGTRLTVV.

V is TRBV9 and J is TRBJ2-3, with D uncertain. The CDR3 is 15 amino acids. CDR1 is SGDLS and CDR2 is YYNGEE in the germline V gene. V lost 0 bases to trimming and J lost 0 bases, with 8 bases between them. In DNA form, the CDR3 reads TGTGCCAGCAGCGTAGGATCTCGTAGCACAGATACGCAGTATTTT. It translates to CASSVGSRSTDTQYF.

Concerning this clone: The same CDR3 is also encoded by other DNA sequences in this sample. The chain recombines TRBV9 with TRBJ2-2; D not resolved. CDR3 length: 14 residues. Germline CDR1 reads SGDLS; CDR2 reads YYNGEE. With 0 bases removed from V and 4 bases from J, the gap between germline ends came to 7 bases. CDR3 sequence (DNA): TGTGCCAGCAGCGTAGGTGGCGGCACCGGGGAGCTGTTTTTT. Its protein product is CASSVGGGTGELFF.

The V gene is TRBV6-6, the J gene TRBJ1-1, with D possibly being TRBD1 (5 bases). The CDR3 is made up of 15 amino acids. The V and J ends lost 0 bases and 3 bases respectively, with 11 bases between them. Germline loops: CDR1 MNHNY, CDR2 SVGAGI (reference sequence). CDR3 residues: CASSYSGVGDTEAFF. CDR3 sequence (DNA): TGTGCCAGCAGTTACTCGGGGGTGGGTGACACTGAAGCTTTCTTT.

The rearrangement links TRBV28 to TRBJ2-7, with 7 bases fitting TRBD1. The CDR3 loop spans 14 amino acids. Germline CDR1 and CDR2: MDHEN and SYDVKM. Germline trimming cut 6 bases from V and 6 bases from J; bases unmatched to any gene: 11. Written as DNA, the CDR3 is TGTGCCAGCAGCCTGGTTGGGACAGAGATCGAGCAGTACTTC. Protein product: CASSLVGTEIEQYF.